Each of the 10 T cell receptor beta chains below was sequenced from the same sample in a study of T-cell reconstitution after alpha-beta-depleted transplantation in children. The TCRbeta library was prepared with unique molecular identifiers. TCRdb redid the calling of the PCR reads with MiXCR, one entry per CDR3 protein. The sample has 200,000 to 250,000 distinct CDR3 sequences; approximately 11% are singletons. The sequenced sample was PBMCs, obtained before TCRalphabeta/CD19-depleted stem cell transplant. These receptors all stem from a child younger than two with acute myeloid leukemia, due to receive a stem cell transplant.

This clonotype was counted many times. The rearrangement uses TRBV20-1 and TRBJ2-1; 9 nucleotides agree with TRBD2. This CDR3 is built from 17 residues. The germline gives CDR1 DFQATT, CDR2 SNEGSKA (reference sequence). The J segment lost 2 bases and the V segment lost 3 bases, leaving 11 bases of the junction unmatched. The CDR3 DNA is TGCAGTGCTAGTGGCTTGTCGACTAGCGGAGCCTACAATGAGCAGTTCTTC. Protein product: CSASGLSTSGAYNEQFF.

This clonotype was detected ten times or more. The V gene is TRBV10-3, the J gene TRBJ2-3; D is possibly TRBD2 (6 bases). The CDR3 has 18 residues. Trimming left V 6 bases short and J 2 bases short, with 24 bases between. Germline loops: CDR1 ENHRY, CDR2 SYGVKD. The CDR3 reads CAIRSGSGLNLNTDTQYF. In DNA, the CDR3 is TGTGCCATCAGATCGGGTAGCGGCCTGAACTTAAACACAGATACGCAGTATTTT.

This clonotype showed up many times. V usage is TRBV27 and J usage is TRBJ1-6, with D hard to call. This CDR3 is 14 amino acids long. Trimming shortened V by 2 bases and J by 7 bases, and 9 bases separated the two germline ends. Germline V gene sequence: CDR1 MNHEY, CDR2 SMNVEV (reference sequence). As DNA, the CDR3 is TGTGCCAGCAGTTTAACGATAGAGAATTCACCCCTCCACTTT. It is translated as CASSLTIENSPLHF.

This clonotype was picked up a small number of times. The rearrangement joins TRBV12-5 to TRBJ2-5; possible D gene TRBD1, 5 bases. Trimming stripped 5 bases from V and 5 bases from J, with 24 bases between. CDR1 is LGHNT, CDR2 FRNRAP, per germline. The CDR3 runs to 17 residues. CDR3 nucleotide sequence: TGTGCTAGTGGTCCGCCACCACAAGACAGAAAGATGGAGACCCAGTACTTC. Translating it yields CASGPPPQDRKMETQYF.

Many counts were recorded for this clonotype. The chain has TRBV7-9 and TRBJ1-1, with D hard to call. The CDR3 runs to 13 residues. Germline-derived CDR1 and CDR2 are SEHNR and FQNEAQ (reference sequence). The germline V and J ends were trimmed by 5 bases and 1 base, with 8 bases remaining between them. The CDR3 DNA reads TGTGCCAGCAGCCCCTACAAGAACACTGAAGCTTTCTTT. It specifies CASSPYKNTEAFF. Drawing the rest from reference TRBV7-9 and TRBJ1-1, the complete variable domain is DTGVSQNPRHKITKRGQNVTFRCDPISEHNRLYWYRQTLGQGPEFLTYFQNEAQLEKSRLLSDRFSAERPKGSFSTLEIQRTEQGDSAMYLCASSPYKNTEAFFGQGTRLTVV.

The sample holds a few counts of this clonotype. This rearrangement joins TRBV30 to TRBJ1-2; no clear D gene. This CDR3 spans 10 amino acids. Trimming left V 5 bases short and J 6 bases short, with 7 bases between. Germline V gene sequence: CDR1 GTSNPN, CDR2 SVGIG (reference sequence). In DNA, the CDR3 is TGTGCCTGGTTAGCTAATGGCTACACCTTC. It specifies CAWLANGYTF.

This clonotype was counted at least ten times. This chain links TRBV7-2 with TRBJ2-7; 7 nucleotides align to TRBD1. This CDR3 contains 15 residues. Germline CDR1 and CDR2: SGHTA and FQGNSA. V shed 5 bases and J 2 bases; nucleotides not matched to a gene: 9. The CDR3 bases are TGTGCCAGCAGCAGGCCCGGGACAGCAACCTACGAGCAGTACTTC. Protein sequence: CASSRPGTATYEQYF.

This clonotype was recorded many times. The V gene is TRBV15, the J gene TRBJ2-1; the D is unclear. Trimming stripped 7 bases from V and 5 bases from J, with 9 bases between. The germline V gene has CDR1 LNHNV and CDR2 YYDKDF (reference sequence). The CDR3 has 12 residues. CDR3 nucleotides: TGTGCCACCAAAGGGCCAAACAATGAGCAGTTCTTC. It encodes CATKGPNNEQFF.

The table lists this clonotype with many counts. The chain is built from TRBV4-2 and TRBJ2-1; D is possibly TRBD2 (5 bases). This CDR3 has 13 residues. Germline loops: CDR1 LGHNA, CDR2 YNFKEQ. V was trimmed by 4 bases and J by 8 bases, leaving 12 bases between them. CDR3: CASSPQLRDEQFF. The CDR3 DNA reads as TGTGCCAGCAGCCCTCAGTTGCGGGATGAGCAGTTCTTC.

In its sample, this clonotype was seen many times. The chain links TRBV20-1 to TRBJ2-7, with TRBD2 identical over 7 bases. Germline CDR1 reads DFQATT; CDR2 reads SNEGSKA (reference sequence). J gave up 4 bases and V 0 bases, and 15 bases lay outside the gene matches. This CDR3 comprises 17 residues. CDR3: CSARDSRALYGGYEQYF. CDR3 in DNA: TGCAGTGCTAGAGATAGCAGGGCCCTATACGGGGGGTACGAGCAGTACTTC.